This entry describes one T cell receptor beta chain. Time point specified: cycle 4 day 1 (C4D1), after five to seven weeks of nivolumab. Brentuximab vedotin exposure varied among the patients, all of whom had relapsed after autologous stem cell transplantation. The CD4+ T cells used were purified from thawed PBMCs through magnetic negative selection. The data are from a study of PD-1 blockade in classical Hodgkin lymphoma. Deletions cut 1 base from V and 9 bases from J, with 13 bases between. The CDR3 has 13 amino acids. Germline CDR1 SGHRS, CDR2 YFSETQ. Sequencing was performed with immunoSEQ multiplex PCR; in TCRdb, only in-frame clones are kept and a portion is missing. The sample has tens of thousands of clones; around 84% are singletons.

This TCR derives from a human donor with classical Hodgkin lymphoma. The material sequenced was CD4+ T cells from blood, taken before the fourth cycle of nivolumab. The rearrangement joins TRBV5-1 to TRBJ2-5; TRBD2 is a possible D gene (5 bases). CDR3 protein: CASSLRGVEAQYF. DNA of the CDR3: TGCGCCAGCAGCTTGCGTGGGGTGGAGGCCCAGTACTTC.